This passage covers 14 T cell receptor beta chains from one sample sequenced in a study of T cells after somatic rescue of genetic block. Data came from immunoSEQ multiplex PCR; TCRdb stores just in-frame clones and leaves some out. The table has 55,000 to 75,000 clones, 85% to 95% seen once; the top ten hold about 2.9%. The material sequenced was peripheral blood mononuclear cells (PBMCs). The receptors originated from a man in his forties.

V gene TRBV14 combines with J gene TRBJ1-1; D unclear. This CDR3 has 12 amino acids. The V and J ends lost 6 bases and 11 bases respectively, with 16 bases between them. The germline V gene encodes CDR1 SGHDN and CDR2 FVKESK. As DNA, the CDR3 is TGTGCCAGCAGTCGTGTCGAAGGCTCCGCTTTCTTT. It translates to CASSRVEGSAFF.

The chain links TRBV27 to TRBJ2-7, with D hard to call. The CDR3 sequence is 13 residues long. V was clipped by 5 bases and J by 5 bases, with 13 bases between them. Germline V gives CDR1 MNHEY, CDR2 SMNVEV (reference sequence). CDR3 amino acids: CASSTRTGHEQYF. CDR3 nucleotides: TGTGCCAGCAGTACCCGGACGGGCCACGAGCAGTACTTC.

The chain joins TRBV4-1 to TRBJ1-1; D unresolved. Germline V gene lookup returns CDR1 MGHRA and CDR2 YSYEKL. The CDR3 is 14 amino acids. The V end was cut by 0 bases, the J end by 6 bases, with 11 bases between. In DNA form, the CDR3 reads TGCGCCAGCAGCCAAGATCGCCAGCCATCTGAAGCTTTCTTT. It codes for CASSQDRQPSEAFF.

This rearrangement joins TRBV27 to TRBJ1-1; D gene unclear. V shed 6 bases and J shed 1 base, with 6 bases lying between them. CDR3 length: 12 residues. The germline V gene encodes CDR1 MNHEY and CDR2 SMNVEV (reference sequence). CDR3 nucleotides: TGTGCCAGCAGAACCGGGAACACTGAAGCTTTCTTT. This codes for CASRTGNTEAFF.

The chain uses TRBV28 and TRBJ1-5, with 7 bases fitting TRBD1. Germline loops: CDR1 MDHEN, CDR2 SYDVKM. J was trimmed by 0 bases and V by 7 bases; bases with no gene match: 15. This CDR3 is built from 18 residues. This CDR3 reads CASNLPGQTSYSNQPQHF. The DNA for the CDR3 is TGTGCCAGCAACTTACCGGGACAGACCAGTTATAGCAATCAGCCCCAGCATTTT.

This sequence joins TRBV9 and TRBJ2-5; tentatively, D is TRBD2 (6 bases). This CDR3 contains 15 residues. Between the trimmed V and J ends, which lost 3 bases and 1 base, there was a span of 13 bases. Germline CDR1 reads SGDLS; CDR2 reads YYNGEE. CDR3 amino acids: CASSANSGIQETQYF. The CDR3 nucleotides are TGTGCCAGCAGCGCTAATAGCGGAATCCAAGAGACCCAGTACTTC.

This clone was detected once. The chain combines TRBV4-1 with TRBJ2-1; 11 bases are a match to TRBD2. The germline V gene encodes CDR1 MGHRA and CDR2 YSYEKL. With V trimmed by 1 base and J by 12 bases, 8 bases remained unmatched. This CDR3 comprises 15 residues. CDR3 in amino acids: CASSQVPSGGPPQFF. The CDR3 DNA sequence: TGCGCCAGCAGCCAAGTACCTAGCGGGGGGCCTCCGCAGTTCTTC.

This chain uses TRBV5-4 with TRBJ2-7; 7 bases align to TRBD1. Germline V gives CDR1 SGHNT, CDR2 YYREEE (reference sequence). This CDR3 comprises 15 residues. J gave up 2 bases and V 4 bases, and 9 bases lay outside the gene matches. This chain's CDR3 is CASSRITGVAYEQYF. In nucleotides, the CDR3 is TGTGCCAGCAGCCGGATAACAGGGGTCGCCTACGAGCAGTACTTC. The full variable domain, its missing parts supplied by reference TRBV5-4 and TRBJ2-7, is ETGVTQSPTHLIKTRGQQVTLRCSSQSGHNTVSWYQQALGQGPQFIFQYYREEENGRGNFPPRFSGLQFPNYSSELNVNALELDDSALYLCASSRITGVAYEQYFGPGTRLTVT.

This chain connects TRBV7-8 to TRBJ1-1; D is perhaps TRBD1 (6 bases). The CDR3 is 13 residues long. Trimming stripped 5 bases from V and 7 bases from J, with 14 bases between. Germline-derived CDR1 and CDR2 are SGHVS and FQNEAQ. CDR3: CASSVQGLGEAFF. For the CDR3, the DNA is TGTGCCAGCAGCGTACAGGGATTAGGTGAAGCTTTCTTT.

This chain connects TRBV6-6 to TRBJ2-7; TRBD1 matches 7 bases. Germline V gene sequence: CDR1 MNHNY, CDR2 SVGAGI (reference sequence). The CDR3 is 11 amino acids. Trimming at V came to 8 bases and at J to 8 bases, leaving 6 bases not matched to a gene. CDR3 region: CASGTEYQQYF. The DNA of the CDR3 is TGTGCCAGCGGGACAGAGTACCAGCAGTACTTC.

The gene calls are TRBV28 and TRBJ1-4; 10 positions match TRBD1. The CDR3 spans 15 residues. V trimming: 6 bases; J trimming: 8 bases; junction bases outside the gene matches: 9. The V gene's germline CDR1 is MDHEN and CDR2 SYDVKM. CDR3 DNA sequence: TGTGCCAGCAGCCACCCGGCGACAGGGGGCGAAAAACTGTTTTTT. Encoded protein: CASSHPATGGEKLFF.

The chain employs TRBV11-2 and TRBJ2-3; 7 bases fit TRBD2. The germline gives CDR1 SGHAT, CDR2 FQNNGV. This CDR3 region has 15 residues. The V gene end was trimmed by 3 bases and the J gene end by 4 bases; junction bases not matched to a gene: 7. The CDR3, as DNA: TGTGCCAGCAGCTTCACTTGGCGGGAGCCAGATACGCAGTATTTT. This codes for CASSFTWREPDTQYF.

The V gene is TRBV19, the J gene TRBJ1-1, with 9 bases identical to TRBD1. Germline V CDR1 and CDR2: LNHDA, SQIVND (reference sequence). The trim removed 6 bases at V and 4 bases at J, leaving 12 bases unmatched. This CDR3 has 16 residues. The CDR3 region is CASRHRTGAGGTEAFF. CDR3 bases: TGTGCCAGTAGGCACAGGACAGGGGCCGGCGGCACTGAAGCTTTCTTT.

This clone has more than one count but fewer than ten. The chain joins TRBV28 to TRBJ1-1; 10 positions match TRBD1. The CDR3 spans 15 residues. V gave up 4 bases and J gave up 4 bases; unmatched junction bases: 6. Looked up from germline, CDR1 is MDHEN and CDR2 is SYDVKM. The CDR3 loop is CASSSATGGFTEAFF. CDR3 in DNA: TGTGCCAGCAGTTCCGCGACAGGGGGCTTCACTGAAGCTTTCTTT.